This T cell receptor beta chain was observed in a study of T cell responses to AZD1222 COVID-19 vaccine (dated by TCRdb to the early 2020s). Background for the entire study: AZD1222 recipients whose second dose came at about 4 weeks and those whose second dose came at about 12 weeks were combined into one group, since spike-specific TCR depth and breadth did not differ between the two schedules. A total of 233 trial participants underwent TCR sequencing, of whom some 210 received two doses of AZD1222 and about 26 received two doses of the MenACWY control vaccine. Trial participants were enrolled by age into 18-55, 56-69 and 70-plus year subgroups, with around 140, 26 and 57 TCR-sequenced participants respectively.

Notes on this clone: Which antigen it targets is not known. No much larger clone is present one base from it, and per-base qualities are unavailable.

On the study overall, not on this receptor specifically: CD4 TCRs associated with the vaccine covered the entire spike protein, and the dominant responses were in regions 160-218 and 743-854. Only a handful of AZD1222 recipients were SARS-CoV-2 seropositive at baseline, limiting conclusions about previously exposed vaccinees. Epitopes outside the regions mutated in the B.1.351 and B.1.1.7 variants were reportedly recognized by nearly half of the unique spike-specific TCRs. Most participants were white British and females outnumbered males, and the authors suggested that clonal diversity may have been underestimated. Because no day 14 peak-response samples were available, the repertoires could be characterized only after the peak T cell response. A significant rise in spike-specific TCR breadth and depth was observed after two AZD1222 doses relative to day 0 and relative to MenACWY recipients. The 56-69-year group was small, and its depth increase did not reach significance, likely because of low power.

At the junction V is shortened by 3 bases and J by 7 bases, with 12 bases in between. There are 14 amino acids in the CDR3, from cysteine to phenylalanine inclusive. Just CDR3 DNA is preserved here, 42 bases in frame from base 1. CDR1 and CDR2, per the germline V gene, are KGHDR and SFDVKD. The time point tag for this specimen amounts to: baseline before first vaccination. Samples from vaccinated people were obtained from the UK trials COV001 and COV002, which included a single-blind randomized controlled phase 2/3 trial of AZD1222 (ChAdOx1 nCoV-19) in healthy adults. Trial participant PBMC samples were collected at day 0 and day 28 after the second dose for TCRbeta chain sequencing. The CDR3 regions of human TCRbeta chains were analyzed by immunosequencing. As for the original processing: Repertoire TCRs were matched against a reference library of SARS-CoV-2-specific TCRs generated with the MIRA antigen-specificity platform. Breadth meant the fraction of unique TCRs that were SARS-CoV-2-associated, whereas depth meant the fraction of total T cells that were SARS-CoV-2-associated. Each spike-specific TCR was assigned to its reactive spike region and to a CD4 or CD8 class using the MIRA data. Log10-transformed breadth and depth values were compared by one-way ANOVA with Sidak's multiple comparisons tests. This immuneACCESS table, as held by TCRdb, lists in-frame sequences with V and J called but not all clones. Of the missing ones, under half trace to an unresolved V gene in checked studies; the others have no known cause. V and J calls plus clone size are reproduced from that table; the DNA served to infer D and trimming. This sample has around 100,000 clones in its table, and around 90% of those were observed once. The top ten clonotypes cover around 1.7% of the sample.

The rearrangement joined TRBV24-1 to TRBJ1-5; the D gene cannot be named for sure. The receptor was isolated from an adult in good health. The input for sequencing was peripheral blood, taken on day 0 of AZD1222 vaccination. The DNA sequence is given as TGTGCCACCAGTGATGGAACATTATACCAGCCCCAGCATTTT. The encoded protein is CATSDGTLYQPQHF.